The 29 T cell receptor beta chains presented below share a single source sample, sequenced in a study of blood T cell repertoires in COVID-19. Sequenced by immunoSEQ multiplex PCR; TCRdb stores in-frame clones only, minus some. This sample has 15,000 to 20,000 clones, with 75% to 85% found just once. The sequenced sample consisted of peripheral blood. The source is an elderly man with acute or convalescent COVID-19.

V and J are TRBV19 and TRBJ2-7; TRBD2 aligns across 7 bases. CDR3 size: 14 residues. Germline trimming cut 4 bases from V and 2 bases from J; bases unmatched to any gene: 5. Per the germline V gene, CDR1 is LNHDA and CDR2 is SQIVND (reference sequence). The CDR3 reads CASSSGGQAYEQYF. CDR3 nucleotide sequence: TGTGCCAGTAGTAGCGGGGGTCAGGCCTACGAGCAGTACTTC.

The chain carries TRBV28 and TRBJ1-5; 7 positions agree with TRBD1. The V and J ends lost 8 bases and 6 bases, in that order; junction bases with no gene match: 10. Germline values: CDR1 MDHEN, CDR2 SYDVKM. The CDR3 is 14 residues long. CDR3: CASALTGLSQPQHF. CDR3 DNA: TGTGCCAGCGCACTGACAGGGCTTTCTCAGCCCCAGCATTTT.

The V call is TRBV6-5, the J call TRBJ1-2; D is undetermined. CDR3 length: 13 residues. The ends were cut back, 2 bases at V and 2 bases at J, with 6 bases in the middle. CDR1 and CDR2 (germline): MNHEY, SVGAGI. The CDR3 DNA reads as TGTGCCAGCAGTTACGAGGGAAACTATGGCTACACCTTC. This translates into CASSYEGNYGYTF.

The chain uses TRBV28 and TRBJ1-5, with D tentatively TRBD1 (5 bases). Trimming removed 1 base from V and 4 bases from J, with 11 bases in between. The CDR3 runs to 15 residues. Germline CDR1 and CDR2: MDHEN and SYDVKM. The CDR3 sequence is CASSLFGGGNQPQHF. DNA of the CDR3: TGTGCCAGCAGTTTATTTGGGGGAGGGAATCAGCCCCAGCATTTT.

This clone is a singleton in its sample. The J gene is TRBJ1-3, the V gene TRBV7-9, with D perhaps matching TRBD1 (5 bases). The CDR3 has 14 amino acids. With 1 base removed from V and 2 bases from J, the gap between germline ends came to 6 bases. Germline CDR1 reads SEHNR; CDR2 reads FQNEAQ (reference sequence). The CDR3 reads CASSLGGPGNTIYF. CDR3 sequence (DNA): TGTGCCAGCAGCTTAGGGGGCCCTGGAAACACCATATATTTT.

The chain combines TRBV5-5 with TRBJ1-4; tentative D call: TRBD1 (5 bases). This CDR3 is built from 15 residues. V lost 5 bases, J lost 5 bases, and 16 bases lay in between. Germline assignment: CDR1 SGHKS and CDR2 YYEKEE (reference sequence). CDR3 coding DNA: TGTGCCAGCAGTGGACAAGGGTATAGAAATGAAAAACTGTTTTTT. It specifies CASSGQGYRNEKLFF.

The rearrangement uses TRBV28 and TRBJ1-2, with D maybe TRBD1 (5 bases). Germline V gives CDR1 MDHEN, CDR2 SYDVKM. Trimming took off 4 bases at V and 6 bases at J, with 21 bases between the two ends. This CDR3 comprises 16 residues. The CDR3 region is CASSSEGQPRQHGYTF. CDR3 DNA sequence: TGTGCCAGCAGTTCGGAGGGGCAGCCACGTCAGCATGGCTACACCTTC.

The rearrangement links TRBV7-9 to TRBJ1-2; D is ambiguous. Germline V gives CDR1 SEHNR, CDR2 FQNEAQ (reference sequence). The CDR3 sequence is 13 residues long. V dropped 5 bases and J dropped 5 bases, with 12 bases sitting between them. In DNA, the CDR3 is TGTGCCAGCAGCCCCGACGGGGAATATGGCTACACCTTC. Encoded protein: CASSPDGEYGYTF.

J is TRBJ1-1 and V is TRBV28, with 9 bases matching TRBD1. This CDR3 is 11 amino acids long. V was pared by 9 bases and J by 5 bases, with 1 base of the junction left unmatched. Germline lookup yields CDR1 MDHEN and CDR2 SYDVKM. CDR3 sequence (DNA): TGTGCCAGTGACAGGGGGACTGAAGCTTTCTTT. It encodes CASDRGTEAFF.

CDR3 nucleotides: TGTGCCAGCAGCCCAGACGGGGATCATAGGGGCTACACCTTC. Protein sequence: CASSPDGDHRGYTF. This chain links TRBV3-1 (or the pseudogene TRBV3-2) with TRBJ1-2, with unresolved D. Trimming took 4 bases from V and 8 from J, leaving 17 bases between them. The CDR3 loop spans 14 amino acids. Germline V CDR1 and CDR2: LGHDT, YNNKEL (reference sequence).

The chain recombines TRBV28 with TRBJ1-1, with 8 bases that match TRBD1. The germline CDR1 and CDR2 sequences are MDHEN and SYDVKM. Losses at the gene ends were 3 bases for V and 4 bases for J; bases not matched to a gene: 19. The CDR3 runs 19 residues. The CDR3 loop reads CASSFDRGAGFGPVTEAFF. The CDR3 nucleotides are TGTGCCAGCAGTTTTGACAGGGGTGCGGGCTTTGGCCCCGTCACTGAAGCTTTCTTT.

The DNA for the CDR3 is TGTGCCAGCAGCTTAACAGGAGGGGCGTTCTATGGCTACACCTTC. It codes for CASSLTGGAFYGYTF. The chain carries TRBV7-2 and TRBJ1-2; tentative D call: TRBD1 (5 bases). CDR3 length equals 15 residues. The V end lost 2 bases, the J end lost 4 bases, and 14 bases lay between the germline ends. Germline V gene lookup returns CDR1 SGHTA and CDR2 FQGNSA. The whole variable domain, filled in from reference TRBV7-2 and TRBJ1-2, reads GAGVSQSPSNKVTEKGKDVELRCDPISGHTALYWYRQSLGQGLEFLIYFQGNSAPDKSGLPSDRFSAERTGGSVSTLTIQRTQQEDSAVYLCASSLTGGAFYGYTFGSGTRLTVV.

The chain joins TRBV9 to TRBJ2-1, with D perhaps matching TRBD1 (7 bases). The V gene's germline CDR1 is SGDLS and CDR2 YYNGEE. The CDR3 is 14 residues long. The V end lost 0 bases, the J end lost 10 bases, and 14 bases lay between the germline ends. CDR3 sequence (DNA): TGTGCCAGCAGCGTAGTGGAGGGGGCGGGGGAGCAGTTCTTC. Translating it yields CASSVVEGAGEQFF.

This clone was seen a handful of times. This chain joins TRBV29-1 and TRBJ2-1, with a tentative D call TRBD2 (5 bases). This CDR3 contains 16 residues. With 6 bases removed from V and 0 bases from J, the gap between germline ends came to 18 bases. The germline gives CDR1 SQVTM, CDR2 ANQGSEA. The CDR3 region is CSVANYIASSYNEQFF. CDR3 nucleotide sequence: TGCAGCGTCGCAAACTACATAGCGAGCTCCTACAATGAGCAGTTCTTC.

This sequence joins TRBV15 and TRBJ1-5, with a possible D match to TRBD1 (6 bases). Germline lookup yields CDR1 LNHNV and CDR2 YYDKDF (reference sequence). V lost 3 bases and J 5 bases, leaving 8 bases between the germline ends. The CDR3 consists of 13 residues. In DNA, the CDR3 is TGTGCCACCAGCAGGAACAGGGATCAGCCCCAGCATTTT. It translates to CATSRNRDQPQHF.

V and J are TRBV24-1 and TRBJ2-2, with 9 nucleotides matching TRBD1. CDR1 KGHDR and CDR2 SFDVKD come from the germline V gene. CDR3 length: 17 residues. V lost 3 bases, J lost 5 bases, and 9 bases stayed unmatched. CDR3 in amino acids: CATSDRPGQGRTGELFF. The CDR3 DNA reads TGTGCCACCAGTGATCGCCCCGGACAGGGGAGGACCGGGGAGCTGTTTTTT.

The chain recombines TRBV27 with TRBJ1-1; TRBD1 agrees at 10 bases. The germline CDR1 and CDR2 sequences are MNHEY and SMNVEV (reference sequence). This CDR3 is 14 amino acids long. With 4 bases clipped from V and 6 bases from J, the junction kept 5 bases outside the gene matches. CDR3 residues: CASSSGTGVPEAFF. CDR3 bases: TGTGCCAGCAGTTCGGGGACAGGGGTTCCTGAAGCTTTCTTT.

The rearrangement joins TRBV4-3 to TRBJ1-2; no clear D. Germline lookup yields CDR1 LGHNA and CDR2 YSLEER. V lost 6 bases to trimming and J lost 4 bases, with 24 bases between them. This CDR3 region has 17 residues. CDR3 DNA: TGCGCCAGCAGTCCAAGGCTCCTTCCAGGCCTCTCCTATGGCTACACCTTC. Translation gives CASSPRLLPGLSYGYTF.

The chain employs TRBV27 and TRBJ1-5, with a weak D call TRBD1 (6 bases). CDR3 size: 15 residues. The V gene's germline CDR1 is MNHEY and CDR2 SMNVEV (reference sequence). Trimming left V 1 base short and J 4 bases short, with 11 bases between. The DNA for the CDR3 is TGTGCCAGCAGTTTATTAGGGGACAAAAATCAGCCCCAGCATTTT. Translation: CASSLLGDKNQPQHF.

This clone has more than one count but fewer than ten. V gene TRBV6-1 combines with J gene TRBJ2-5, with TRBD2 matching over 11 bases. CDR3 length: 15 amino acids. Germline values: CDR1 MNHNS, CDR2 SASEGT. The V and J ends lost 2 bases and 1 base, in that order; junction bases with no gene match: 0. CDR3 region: CASSELAGGQETQYF. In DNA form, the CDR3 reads TGTGCCAGCAGTGAACTAGCGGGGGGCCAAGAGACCCAGTACTTC.

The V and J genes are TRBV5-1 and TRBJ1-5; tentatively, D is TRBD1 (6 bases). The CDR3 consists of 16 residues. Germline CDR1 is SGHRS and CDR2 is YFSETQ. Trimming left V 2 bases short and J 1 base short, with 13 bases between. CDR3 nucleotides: TGCGCCAGCAGCTTAGGACAAGGGGGAAGCAATCAGCCCCAGCATTTT. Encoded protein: CASSLGQGGSNQPQHF.

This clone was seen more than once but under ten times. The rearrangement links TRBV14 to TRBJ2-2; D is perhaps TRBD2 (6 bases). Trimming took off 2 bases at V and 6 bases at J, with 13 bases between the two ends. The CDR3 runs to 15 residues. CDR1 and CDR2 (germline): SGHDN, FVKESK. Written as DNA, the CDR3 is TGTGCCAGCAGCCAACGTTTCGGAGGGGCCGGGGAGCTGTTTTTT. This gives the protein CASSQRFGGAGELFF. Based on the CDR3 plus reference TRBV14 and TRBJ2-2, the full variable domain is EAGVTQFPSHSVIEKGQTVTLRCDPISGHDNLYWYRRVMGKEIKFLLHFVKESKQDESGMPNNRFLAERTGGTYSTLKVQPAELEDSGVYFCASSQRFGGAGELFFGEGSRLTVL.

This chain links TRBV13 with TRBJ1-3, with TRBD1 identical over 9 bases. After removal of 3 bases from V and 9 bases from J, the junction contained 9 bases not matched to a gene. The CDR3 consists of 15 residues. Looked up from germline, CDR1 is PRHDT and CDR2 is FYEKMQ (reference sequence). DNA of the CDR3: TGTGCCAGCAGCTTTGGGACAGGGCCTCGTGTCACCATATATTTT. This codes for CASSFGTGPRVTIYF. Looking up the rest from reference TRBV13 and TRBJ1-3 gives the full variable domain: AAGVIQSPRHLIKEKRETATLKCYPIPRHDTVYWYQQGPGQDPQFLISFYEKMQSDKGSIPDRFSAQQFSDYHSELNMSSLELGDSALYFCASSFGTGPRVTIYFGEGSWLTVV.

The CDR3 nucleotides read TGTGCCAGCAGCCAAACCGGGACAGGCCTCATGAACACTGAAGCTTTCTTT. Protein: CASSQTGTGLMNTEAFF. The chain links TRBV4-2 to TRBJ1-1; TRBD1 aligns across 8 bases. Germline loops: CDR1 LGHNA, CDR2 YNFKEQ. Unmatched junction bases numbered 8, after V lost 2 bases and J lost 0 bases. There are 17 residues in the CDR3.

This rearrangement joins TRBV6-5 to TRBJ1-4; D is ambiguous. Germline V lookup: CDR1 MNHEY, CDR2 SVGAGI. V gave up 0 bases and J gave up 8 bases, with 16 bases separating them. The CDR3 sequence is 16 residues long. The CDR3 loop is CASSYSAGGSGEKLFF. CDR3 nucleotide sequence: TGTGCCAGCAGTTACTCAGCCGGAGGCAGTGGGGAAAAACTGTTTTTT.

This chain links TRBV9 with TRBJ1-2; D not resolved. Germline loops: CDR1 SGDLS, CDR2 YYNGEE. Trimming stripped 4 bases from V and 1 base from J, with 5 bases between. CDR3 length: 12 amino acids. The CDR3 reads CASSSSNYGYTF. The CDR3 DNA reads TGTGCCAGCAGCTCGAGTAACTATGGCTACACCTTC.

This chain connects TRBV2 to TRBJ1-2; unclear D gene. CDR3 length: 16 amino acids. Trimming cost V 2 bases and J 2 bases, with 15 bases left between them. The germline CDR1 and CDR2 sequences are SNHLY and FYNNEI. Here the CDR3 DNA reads TGTGCCAGCAGTGAATCCCCAGGCGACCTAAACTATGGCTACACCTTC. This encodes CASSESPGDLNYGYTF.

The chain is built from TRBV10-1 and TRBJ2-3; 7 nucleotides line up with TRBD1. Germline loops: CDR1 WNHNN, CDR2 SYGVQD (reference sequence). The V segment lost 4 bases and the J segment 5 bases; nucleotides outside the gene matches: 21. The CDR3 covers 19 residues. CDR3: CASSVTGHRSTALIDTQYF. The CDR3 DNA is TGCGCCAGCAGTGTGACAGGGCACAGATCCACCGCCCTCATAGATACGCAGTATTTT.

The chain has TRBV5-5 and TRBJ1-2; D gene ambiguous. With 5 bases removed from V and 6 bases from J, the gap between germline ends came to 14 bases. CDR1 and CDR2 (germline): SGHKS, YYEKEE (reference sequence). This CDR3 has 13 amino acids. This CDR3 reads CASSSAAGDGYTF. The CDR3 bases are TGTGCCAGCAGTTCTGCCGCCGGGGATGGCTACACCTTC.